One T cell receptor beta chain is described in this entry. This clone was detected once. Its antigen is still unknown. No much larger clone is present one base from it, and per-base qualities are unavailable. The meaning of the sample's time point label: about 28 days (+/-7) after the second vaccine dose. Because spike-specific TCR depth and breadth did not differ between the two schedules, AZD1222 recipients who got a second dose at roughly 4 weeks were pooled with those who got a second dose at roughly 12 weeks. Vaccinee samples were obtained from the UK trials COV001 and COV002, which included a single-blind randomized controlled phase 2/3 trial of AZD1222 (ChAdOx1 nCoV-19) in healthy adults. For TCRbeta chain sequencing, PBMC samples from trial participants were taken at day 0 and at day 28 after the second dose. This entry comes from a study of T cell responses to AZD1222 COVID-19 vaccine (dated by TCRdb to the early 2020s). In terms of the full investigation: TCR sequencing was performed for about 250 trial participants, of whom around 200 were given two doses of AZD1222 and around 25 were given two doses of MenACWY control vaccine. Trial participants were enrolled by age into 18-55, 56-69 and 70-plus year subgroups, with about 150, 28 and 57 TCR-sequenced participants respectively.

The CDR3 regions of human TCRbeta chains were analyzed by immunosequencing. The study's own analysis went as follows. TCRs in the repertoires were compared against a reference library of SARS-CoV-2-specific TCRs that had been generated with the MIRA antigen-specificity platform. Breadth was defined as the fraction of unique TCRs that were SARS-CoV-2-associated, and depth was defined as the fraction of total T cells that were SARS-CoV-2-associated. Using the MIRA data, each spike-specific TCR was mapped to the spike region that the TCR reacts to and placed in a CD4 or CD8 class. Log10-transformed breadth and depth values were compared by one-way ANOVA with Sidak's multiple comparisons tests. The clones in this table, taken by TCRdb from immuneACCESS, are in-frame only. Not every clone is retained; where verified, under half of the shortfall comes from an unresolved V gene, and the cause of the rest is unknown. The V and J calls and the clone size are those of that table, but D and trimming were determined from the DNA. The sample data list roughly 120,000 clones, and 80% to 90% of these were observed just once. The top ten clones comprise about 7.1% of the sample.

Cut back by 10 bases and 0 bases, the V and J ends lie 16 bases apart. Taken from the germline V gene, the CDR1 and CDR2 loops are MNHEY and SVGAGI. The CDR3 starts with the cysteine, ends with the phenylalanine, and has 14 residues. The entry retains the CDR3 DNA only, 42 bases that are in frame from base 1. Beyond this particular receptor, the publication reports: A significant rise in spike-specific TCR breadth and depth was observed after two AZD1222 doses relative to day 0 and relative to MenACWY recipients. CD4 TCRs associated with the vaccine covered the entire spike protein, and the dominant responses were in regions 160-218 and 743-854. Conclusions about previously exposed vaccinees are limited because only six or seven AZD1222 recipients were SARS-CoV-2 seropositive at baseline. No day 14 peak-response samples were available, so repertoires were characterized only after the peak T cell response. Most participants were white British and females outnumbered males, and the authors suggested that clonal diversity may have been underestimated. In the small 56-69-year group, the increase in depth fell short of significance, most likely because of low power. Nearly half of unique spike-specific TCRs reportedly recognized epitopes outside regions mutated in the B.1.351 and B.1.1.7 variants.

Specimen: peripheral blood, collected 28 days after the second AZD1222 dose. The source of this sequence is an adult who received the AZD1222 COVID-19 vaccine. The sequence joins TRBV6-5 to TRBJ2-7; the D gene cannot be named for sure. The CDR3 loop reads CATRGSRSSYEQYF. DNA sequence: TGTGCCACCCGAGGAAGCAGGAGCTCCTACGAGCAGTACTTC.